These 28 T cell receptor beta chains share one sample of origin, sequenced in a study of T-cell reconstitution after alpha-beta-depleted transplantation in children (dated by TCRdb to the mid-2010s). Preparation of the library involved PCR. Sequencing instrument: Illumina HiSeq 2500. TCR library preparation used molecular barcoding, with unique molecular identifiers applied to normalize quantification of the TCRbeta repertoire. TCRdb passed the public sequencing reads through fastp at Q25 and MiXCR, retaining productive beta sequences. Rows with one shared CDR3 protein collapse into an entry with the most common genes and DNA. The sample data list roughly 200,000 distinct CDR3 sequences, and approximately 7% of these were observed just once. The ten largest clones represent about 6% of the sample. What this sample's treatment or condition label stands for: allogeneic hematopoietic cell transplantation with graft depleted of TCRalphabeta T cells and CD19 B cells.

The sample was PBMCs, taken before TCRalphabeta/CD19-depleted stem cell transplant. The receptors shown here come from a boy younger than 10 with acute lymphoblastic leukemia, due to receive a stem cell transplant.

This clonotype appeared many times. The chain uses TRBV28 and TRBJ2-5; a weak D match, TRBD1 (5 bases). The CDR3 loop spans 13 amino acids. Germline CDR1 reads MDHEN; CDR2 reads SYDVKM. V was clipped by 7 bases and J by 5 bases, with 14 bases between them. The CDR3 DNA follows: TGTGCCAGCACCCAATGGGGCCCGGAGACCCAGTACTTC. Its protein product is CASTQWGPETQYF.

Only a few counts were recorded for this clonotype. The chain links TRBV20-1 to TRBJ2-5; a weak D match, TRBD1 (5 bases). The CDR3 extends over 14 amino acids. CDR1 and CDR2 (germline): DFQATT, SNEGSKA (reference sequence). Deletions cut 3 bases from V and 1 base from J, with 12 bases between. The CDR3 reads CSARPLGAQETQYF. The CDR3 nucleotides read TGCAGTGCTAGGCCGTTAGGGGCCCAAGAGACCCAGTACTTC.

This clonotype was seen many times. The gene calls are TRBV7-6 and TRBJ2-7; TRBD1 aligns across 7 bases. CDR1 and CDR2 (germline): SGHVS, FNYEAQ. CDR3 length equals 15 residues. V trimming: 5 bases; J trimming: 3 bases; junction bases outside the gene matches: 10. The CDR3 DNA sequence: TGTGCCAGCAGCCCAGGGGGTACAGGGTTCTACGAGCAGTACTTC. This codes for CASSPGGTGFYEQYF.

This sequence joins TRBV11-2 and TRBJ2-5; D could derive from TRBD1 or TRBD2 (6 bases each). V dropped 4 bases and J dropped 2 bases, with 23 bases sitting between them. The germline gives CDR1 SGHAT, CDR2 FQNNGV. This CDR3 spans 18 amino acids. The CDR3 is CASSSPQGNRGTQETQYF. CDR3 bases: TGTGCCAGCAGCTCCCCCCAGGGTAATCGCGGGACACAAGAGACCCAGTACTTC.

At least ten counts were recorded for this clonotype. The gene calls are TRBV5-1 and TRBJ2-3; D not resolved. Trimming left V 5 bases short and J 5 bases short, with 12 bases between. This CDR3 is built from 13 residues. In germline, CDR1 is SGHRS, CDR2 YFSETQ. In nucleotides, the CDR3 is TGCGCCAGCAGTTTAGACGGTTTAGATACGCAGTATTTT. Its translation: CASSLDGLDTQYF. The complete variable domain, with remaining parts taken from reference TRBV5-1 and TRBJ2-3, reads KAGVTQTPRYLIKTRGQQVTLSCSPISGHRSVSWYQQTPGQGLQFLFEYFSETQRNKGNFPGRFSGRQFSNSRSEMNVSTLELGDSALYLCASSLDGLDTQYFGPGTRLTVL.

V is TRBV30 and J is TRBJ1-5; D gene ambiguous. Trimming stripped 3 bases from V and 4 bases from J, with 13 bases between. The CDR3 length is 14 residues. Germline CDR1 reads GTSNPN; CDR2 reads SVGIG (reference sequence). In DNA, the CDR3 is TGTGCCTGGAGAGTCAGCCAAGGGAATCAGCCCCAGCATTTT. It specifies CAWRVSQGNQPQHF. Supplemented by reference TRBV30 and TRBJ1-5, the full variable domain reads SQTIHQWPATLVQPVGSPLSLECTVEGTSNPNLYWYRQAAGRGLQLLFYSVGIGQISSEVPQNLSASRPQDRQFILSSKKLLLSDSGFYLCAWRVSQGNQPQHFGDGTRLSIL.

This clonotype came up a few times. This chain uses TRBV20-1 with TRBJ1-1, with D maybe TRBD1 (5 bases). CDR1 DFQATT and CDR2 SNEGSKA come from the germline V gene (reference sequence). The CDR3 covers 18 residues. The ends were cut back, 2 bases at V and 4 bases at J, with 26 bases in the middle. The chain's CDR3 is CSARTEWGRQLTGTEAFF. CDR3 nucleotide sequence: TGCAGTGCTAGAACGGAATGGGGACGACAGCTTACAGGCACTGAAGCTTTCTTT.

The rearrangement joins TRBV20-1 to TRBJ2-1; D remains unclear. This CDR3 is built from 15 residues. Trimming shortened V by 0 bases and J by 0 bases, and 9 bases separated the two germline ends. CDR1 DFQATT and CDR2 SNEGSKA come from the germline V gene (reference sequence). CDR3 sequence: CSARDPASSYNEQFF. The CDR3 nucleotides are TGCAGTGCTAGAGATCCCGCGAGCTCCTACAATGAGCAGTTCTTC.

This clonotype has at least ten counts. The CDR3 DNA reads TGCGCCAGCAGCCAAGATACACAGCGGGGGGGCCCCCCAGATACGCAGTATTTT. Residues: CASSQDTQRGGPPDTQYF. V usage is TRBV4-3 and J usage is TRBJ2-3; 10 bases match TRBD2. The length of the CDR3 is 18 residues. Trimming took 0 bases from V and 4 from J; bases not matched to a gene: 10. The germline V gene encodes CDR1 LGHNA and CDR2 YSLEER.

The chain has TRBV5-1 and TRBJ1-6, with 9 bases that match TRBD1. The J segment lost 10 bases and the V segment lost 0 bases, leaving 14 bases of the junction unmatched. In germline, CDR1 is SGHRS, CDR2 YFSETQ. This CDR3 is built from 18 residues. The CDR3 sequence is CASSLVGAPYRGLSPLHF. The CDR3 DNA reads TGCGCCAGCAGCTTGGTCGGGGCGCCTTACAGGGGGCTATCACCCCTCCACTTT.

V gene TRBV6-5 combines with J gene TRBJ1-3, with no clear D. Germline assignment: CDR1 MNHEY and CDR2 SVGAGI. Trimming took off 4 bases at V and 4 bases at J, with 8 bases between the two ends. The CDR3 consists of 13 residues. The CDR3 spells CASSSAEGNTIYF. The CDR3 nucleotides read TGTGCCAGCAGTTCAGCGGAGGGAAACACCATATATTTT.

This clonotype has at least ten counts. The rearrangement links TRBV7-2 to TRBJ2-7, with D unresolved. Per the germline V gene, CDR1 is SGHTA and CDR2 is FQGNSA. The CDR3 spans 12 residues. The V and J ends lost 5 bases and 5 bases respectively, with 10 bases between them. In nucleotides, the CDR3 is TGTGCCAGCAGCCCCCGAGGTCACGAGCAGTACTTC. This sequence encodes CASSPRGHEQYF.

This clonotype was observed many times. The junction differs from germline at one of its ends, possibly a read error. The chain couples TRBV5-6 to TRBJ2-3; unclear D gene. Germline CDR1 SGHDT, CDR2 YYEEEE. The CDR3 runs 12 residues. This CDR3 reads CARSLGADTQYF. CDR3 nucleotide sequence: TGTGCCAGAAGCTTGGGTGCAGATACGCAGTATTTT. Complete variable domain (other parts from reference TRBV5-6 and TRBJ2-3): DAGVTQSPTHLIKTRGQQVTLRCSPKSGHDTVSWYQQALGQGPQFIFQYYEEEERQRGNFPDRFSGHQFPNYSSELNVNALLLGDSALYLCARSLGADTQYFGPGTRLTVL.

The CDR3 loop reads CASSLAGVYTGELFF. CDR3 nucleotides: TGTGCCAGCAGCTTAGCAGGGGTTTACACCGGGGAGCTGTTTTTT. The V call is TRBV7-9, the J call TRBJ2-2, with D possibly matching TRBD1 (5 bases). Per the germline V gene, CDR1 is SEHNR and CDR2 is FQNEAQ (reference sequence). There are 15 residues in the CDR3. V was trimmed by 0 bases and J by 3 bases, leaving 8 bases between them. Combining the CDR3 with reference TRBV7-9 and TRBJ2-2 gives the whole variable domain DTGVSQNPRHKITKRGQNVTFRCDPISEHNRLYWYRQTLGQGPEFLTYFQNEAQLEKSRLLSDRFSAERPKGSFSTLEIQRTEQGDSAMYLCASSLAGVYTGELFFGEGSRLTVL.

This clonotype has ten or more counts. The V gene is TRBV10-3, the J gene TRBJ2-3; perhaps TRBD2 as D (6 bases). CDR1 is ENHRY, CDR2 SYGVKD, per germline. The CDR3 consists of 13 residues. V gave up 10 bases and J gave up 2 bases, with 13 bases separating them. This CDR3 reads CATRDFLTDTQYF. CDR3 coding DNA: TGTGCCACCCGGGACTTTCTCACAGATACGCAGTATTTT.

In this sample, this clonotype turned up many times. V is TRBV3-1 and J is TRBJ2-3; D unclear. CDR3 length: 15 amino acids. V gave up 5 bases and J gave up 1 base, with 13 bases separating them. Germline V gene data show CDR1 as LGHDT and CDR2 as YNNKEL (reference sequence). The CDR3 coding sequence is TGTGCCAGCAGCTCGACCCCGGGTGGCACAGATACGCAGTATTTT. Translating gives CASSSTPGGTDTQYF.

The chain is built from TRBV5-5 and TRBJ2-1, with D possibly TRBD1 on 5 matching bases. Per germline, CDR1 SGHKS and CDR2 YYEKEE (reference sequence). V lost 4 bases and J lost 5, with 13 bases in between. The CDR3 spans 14 residues. CDR3 region: CASSQGITNNEQFF. CDR3 DNA sequence: TGTGCCAGCAGCCAGGGCATTACCAACAATGAGCAGTTCTTC.

This clonotype was recorded at least ten times. This chain uses TRBV12-3 or TRBV12-4 with TRBJ1-2; D uncertain. Trimming pared 5 bases from V and 1 base from J, leaving 8 bases between. CDR3 length: 13 amino acids. The DNA for the CDR3 is TGTGCCAGCAGTACAAGAAGTAACTATGGCTACACCTTC. This codes for CASSTRSNYGYTF.

The chain recombines TRBV12-3 or TRBV12-4 with TRBJ1-4; D might be TRBD1 (5 bases). Trimming pared 7 bases from V and 8 bases from J, leaving 17 bases between. This CDR3 has 14 residues. The CDR3 spells CASNILGVQEKLFF. Written as DNA, the CDR3 is TGTGCCAGCAATATACTGGGGGTCCAAGAAAAACTGTTTTTT.

This clonotype showed up many times. The chain recombines TRBV5-1 with TRBJ1-1; 10 positions match TRBD1. CDR1 is SGHRS, CDR2 YFSETQ, per germline. V lost 4 bases, J lost 4 bases, and 13 bases stayed unmatched. The CDR3 spans 17 residues. The CDR3 sequence: CASSPRDRGREITEAFF. The DNA for the CDR3 is TGCGCCAGCAGCCCCCGGGACAGGGGCCGTGAGATCACTGAAGCTTTCTTT.

This clonotype showed up many times. J is TRBJ2-5 and V is TRBV12-3 or TRBV12-4; tentatively, D is TRBD1 or TRBD2 (5 bases each). This CDR3 contains 13 residues. The ends were cut back, 8 bases at V and 5 bases at J, with 15 bases in the middle. CDR3 protein: CASGQWDGETQYF. CDR3 nucleotide sequence: TGTGCCAGCGGGCAATGGGACGGTGAGACCCAGTACTTC.

A single count supports this clonotype. CDR3 loop: CASSYLGGAVNTEAFF. The CDR3 region has the DNA TGTGCCAGCAGTTATCTGGGGGGAGCGGTGAACACTGAAGCTTTCTTT. The gene calls are TRBV6-5 and TRBJ1-1; weak D call: TRBD1 (5 bases). The CDR3 runs 16 residues. V was cut by 3 bases and J by 0 bases, with 14 bases left in between. Germline V gives CDR1 MNHEY, CDR2 SVGAGI.

This rearrangement joins TRBV28 to TRBJ2-1; 11 nucleotides agree with TRBD2. There are 16 residues in the CDR3. The V gene's germline CDR1 is MDHEN and CDR2 SYDVKM. The trim removed 5 bases at V and 2 bases at J, leaving 5 bases unmatched. The CDR3 protein is CASSPLTSGAYNEQFF. In nucleotides, the CDR3 is TGTGCCAGCAGTCCACTGACTAGCGGGGCCTACAATGAGCAGTTCTTC.

In its sample, this clonotype was seen many times. The rearrangement joins TRBV29-1 to TRBJ1-1; D call uncertain. V lost 0 bases to trimming and J lost 0 bases, with 8 bases between them. Germline CDR1 and CDR2: SQVTM and ANQGSEA. This CDR3 contains 14 residues. The CDR3 coding sequence is TGCAGCGTTGAAGATGGCCGGATGAACACTGAAGCTTTCTTT. Translated: CSVEDGRMNTEAFF.

This clonotype has at least ten counts. V usage is TRBV7-2 and J usage is TRBJ2-7, with D possibly TRBD2 on 5 matching bases. Trimming left V 6 bases short and J 2 bases short, with 11 bases between. CDR1 is SGHTA, CDR2 FQGNSA, per germline. The CDR3 sequence is 13 residues long. The CDR3: CASRVASAYEQYF. The CDR3 nucleotides are TGTGCCAGCAGAGTAGCGTCCGCCTACGAGCAGTACTTC. Based on the CDR3 plus reference TRBV7-2 and TRBJ2-7, the full variable domain is GAGVSQSPSNKVTEKGKDVELRCDPISGHTALYWYRQSLGQGLEFLIYFQGNSAPDKSGLPSDRFSAERTGGSVSTLTIQRTQQEDSAVYLCASRVASAYEQYFGPGTRLTVT.

This clonotype was observed a handful of times. V gene TRBV19 combines with J gene TRBJ2-4; no clear D gene. The V end was cut by 1 base, the J end by 7 bases, with 17 bases between. This CDR3 is built from 16 residues. Germline CDR1 is LNHDA and CDR2 is SQIVND (reference sequence). CDR3 region: CASSIGTIPESNIQYF. CDR3 in DNA: TGTGCCAGTAGTATAGGAACTATACCAGAGAGTAACATTCAGTACTTC.

This clonotype was recorded at least ten times. The genes are TRBV12-3 or TRBV12-4 and TRBJ2-1; 7 bases map to TRBD1. The V and J ends lost 6 bases and 7 bases, in that order; junction bases with no gene match: 12. The CDR3 extends over 15 amino acids. This CDR3 is CASRAAGTELNEQFF. Written as DNA, the CDR3 is TGTGCCAGCAGAGCTGCCGGGACAGAATTAAATGAGCAGTTCTTC.

This clonotype was counted at least ten times. V gene TRBV6-5 combines with J gene TRBJ1-1; 7 bases align to TRBD1. Germline CDR1 MNHEY, CDR2 SVGAGI. V lost 2 bases, J lost 7 bases, and 4 bases stayed unmatched. CDR3 size: 13 residues. The CDR3 loop is CASSYPRTGEAFF. CDR3 in DNA: TGTGCCAGCAGTTACCCCCGGACAGGTGAAGCTTTCTTT.